This TCR beta chain originates from a study of response to subunit inactivated influenza vaccine (dated by TCRdb to the late 2010s). Turning to the overall study: To follow how T cells responded to a trivalent subunit inactivated influenza vaccine, the researchers relied on deep quantitative profiling of the T cell receptor repertoire. Results and caveats for the whole study, not just this receptor: It was suggested by the authors that each seasonal influenza vaccination may recruit only a limited number of new T cells.

The CDR3 runs 15 amino acids, cysteine and phenylalanine included. Only CDR3 DNA remains: 45 bases, in frame from the first base. After removal of 2 bases from V and 4 bases from J, the junction retains 5 bases not matched to a gene. Reading the germline V gene (reference sequence) gives CDR1 SEHNR and CDR2 FQNEAQ. Library preparation employed RT-PCR. Sequencing instrument: Illumina HiSeq 2500. The raw public reads went through TCRdb reprocessing: fastp at Q25, MiXCR clone calling, in-frame beta chains kept. Rows merge per CDR3 protein into single entries with the most common DNA and genes. This sample has 630,000 or so distinct CDR3 sequences in its table, and around 14% of those were observed once. 11% of the sample comes from the top ten. This clonotype was counted only a few times. It has no known antigen specificity. Base quality data are lacking; no much larger clone is found one base away.

The sequence was collected from a man in his fifties or sixties who received an inactivated influenza vaccine. Donor details come from another sample of the same person, matched by shared clones. The receptor chain draws on TRBV7-9 and TRBJ1-3; 7 bases in the middle match TRBD1. The material sequenced was PBMCs from blood, taken 11 to 12 days after vaccination. The DNA sequence is given as TGTGCCAGCAGCTTACCTAGGACAGGAGGAAACACCATATATTTT. Its coded protein is CASSLPRTGGNTIYF.